One and the same sample provided the 3 T cell receptor beta chains below, sequenced in a study of blood T cell repertoires in COVID-19 (dated by TCRdb to 2018 to 2021). Library method: the immunoSEQ multiplex PCR assay. The immuneACCESS repertoire file appears here via TCRdb, limited to in-frame rearrangements. These files lack a portion of the clones; in checked studies, under half of the deficit traces to unresolved V genes, and the cause of the others is not known. The sample contains around 190,000 clones, around 80% of them found a single time. The ten largest clones add up to 6% to 8.5% of the sample. The sample was peripheral blood. These receptors originate from a man in his 60s with acute or convalescent COVID-19.

The V gene is TRBV6-1, the J gene TRBJ2-7; 10 bases are shared with TRBD2. With V trimmed by 2 bases and J by 6 bases, 7 bases remained unmatched. The CDR3 is 15 residues long. The V gene's germline CDR1 is MNHNS and CDR2 SASEGT. The CDR3 sequence: CASSESLAGNGEQYF. The DNA for the CDR3 is TGTGCCAGCAGTGAATCACTAGCGGGAAACGGCGAGCAGTACTTC.

V is TRBV6-6 and J is TRBJ1-3; D not resolved. The CDR3 runs 14 residues. The germline CDR1 and CDR2 sequences are MNHNY and SVGAGI (reference sequence). V gave up 4 bases and J gave up 4 bases, with 11 bases separating them. CDR3 nucleotide sequence: TGTGCCAGCAGTTCTGGGAGAGCGGGAAACACCATATATTTT. This sequence encodes CASSSGRAGNTIYF.

The chain couples TRBV7-2 to TRBJ1-6; no clear D. Trimming removed 1 base from V and 8 bases from J, with 15 bases in between. There are 16 residues in the CDR3. Germline values: CDR1 SGHTA, CDR2 FQGNSA. The CDR3 DNA reads TGTGCCAGCAGCTTAGATTCATGGGTGCAGGATTCACCCCTCCACTTT. It codes for CASSLDSWVQDSPLHF.